The clone carrying this TCR beta chain showed up just a few times. Its target is not known. The record originates from a study of T cell responses to AZD1222 COVID-19 vaccine. Study context: Pooled together were second doses at about 4 or about 12 weeks. Study conclusions and caveats: Reportedly, nearly half the spike-specific TCRs target unmutated variant regions. Seropositivity was recorded at baseline in only a handful of AZD1222 recipients.

The repertoire was sequenced with immunoSEQ multiplex PCR; TCRdb's copy has only in-frame clones and lacks some. The table includes some 96,000 clones, around nine tenths detected once. The source is an adult in good health. The source material was peripheral blood, sampled on day 0 of AZD1222 vaccination.

CDR3 nucleotides: TGTGCCAGCTCACTGGACGGGGGGAACACCATATATTTT. Protein: CASSLDGGNTIYF. V is TRBV18 and J is TRBJ1-3; tentatively, D is TRBD1 (5 bases). The CDR3 runs 13 residues. V was trimmed by 4 bases and J by 7 bases, leaving 11 bases between them. Germline V CDR1 and CDR2: KGHSH, LQKENI.